The clone carrying this T cell receptor (beta chain) was seen a single time. The data belong to a study of blood T cell repertoires in COVID-19. The study drew participants aged roughly 18 to 95 years from about two dozen US areas. Which cohort a participant joined came from the clinical history participants gave. The length of the CDR3 is 14 residues. CDR1 and CDR2 (germline): MDHEN, SYDVKM. V was clipped by 4 bases and J by 6 bases; unmatched bases: 3. Only in-frame clones appear in the TCRdb table, and some are missing; sequencing was by immunoSEQ multiplex PCR. The data contain under 350,000 clones, about 92% of them singletons.

The sequenced sample consisted of PBMCs or T cells enriched from blood (not recorded which). The source of this sequence is a man in his sixties who had recovered from COVID-19. This rearrangement joins TRBV28 to TRBJ2-7; the match to TRBD2 covers 13 bases. The CDR3 DNA follows: TGTGCCAGCAGTTCGGGACTAGCGGGACTCGAGCAGTACTTC. Residues: CASSSGLAGLEQYF.